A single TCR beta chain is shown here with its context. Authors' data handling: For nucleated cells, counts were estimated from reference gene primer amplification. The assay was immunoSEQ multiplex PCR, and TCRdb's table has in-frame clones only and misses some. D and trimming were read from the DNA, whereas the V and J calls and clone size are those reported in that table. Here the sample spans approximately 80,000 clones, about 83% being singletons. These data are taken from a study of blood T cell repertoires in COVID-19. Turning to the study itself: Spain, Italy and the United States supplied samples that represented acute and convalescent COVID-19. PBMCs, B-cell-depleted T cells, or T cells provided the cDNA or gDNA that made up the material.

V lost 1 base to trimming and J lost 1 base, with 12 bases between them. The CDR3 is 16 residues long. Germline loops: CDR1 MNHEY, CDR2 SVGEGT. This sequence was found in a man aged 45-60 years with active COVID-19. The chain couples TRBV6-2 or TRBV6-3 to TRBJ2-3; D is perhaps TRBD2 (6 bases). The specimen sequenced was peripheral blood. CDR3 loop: CASSYLAGSRTDTQYF. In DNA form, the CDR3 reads TGTGCCAGCAGTTACTTGGCGGGGAGCCGCACAGATACGCAGTATTTT.